This T cell receptor (beta chain) is from a study of T cell responses to AZD1222 COVID-19 vaccine. Study-wide points: Donors skewed white British and female; clonal diversity was possibly underestimated.

Only in-frame clones appear in the TCRdb table, and some are missing; sequencing was by immunoSEQ multiplex PCR. The table lists over 90,000 clones, roughly 84% of them singletons. Only one count was recorded for this clone. Its antigen is not identified. CDR1 is MNHEY, CDR2 SMNVEV, per germline (reference sequence). Trimming shortened V by 3 bases and J by 6 bases, and 9 bases separated the two germline ends. This CDR3 spans 13 amino acids. The receptor was isolated from an adult in good health. The material was peripheral blood, obtained on day 0 of AZD1222 vaccination. V gene TRBV27 combines with J gene TRBJ1-5, with D maybe TRBD1 (6 bases). CDR3 residues: CASSFRGAQPQHF. As DNA, the CDR3 is TGTGCCAGCAGTTTCAGGGGAGCTCAGCCCCAGCATTTT.